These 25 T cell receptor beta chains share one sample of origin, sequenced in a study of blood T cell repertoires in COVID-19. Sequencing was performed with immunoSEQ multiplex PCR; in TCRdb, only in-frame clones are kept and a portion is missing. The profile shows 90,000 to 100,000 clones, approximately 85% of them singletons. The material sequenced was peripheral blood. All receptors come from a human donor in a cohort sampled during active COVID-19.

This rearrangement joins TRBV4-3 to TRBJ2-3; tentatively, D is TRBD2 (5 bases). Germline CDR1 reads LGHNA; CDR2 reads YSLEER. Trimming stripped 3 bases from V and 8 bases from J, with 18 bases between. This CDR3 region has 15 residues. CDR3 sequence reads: CASSQKPGPEGTQYF. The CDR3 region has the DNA TGCGCCAGCAGCCAGAAGCCCGGACCAGAGGGTACGCAGTATTTT.

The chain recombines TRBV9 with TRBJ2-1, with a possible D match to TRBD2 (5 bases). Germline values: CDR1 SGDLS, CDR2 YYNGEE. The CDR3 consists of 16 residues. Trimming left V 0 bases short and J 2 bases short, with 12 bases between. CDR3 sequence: CASSVEPSLTYNEQFF. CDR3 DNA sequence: TGTGCCAGCAGCGTAGAACCTAGCTTGACCTACAATGAGCAGTTCTTC.

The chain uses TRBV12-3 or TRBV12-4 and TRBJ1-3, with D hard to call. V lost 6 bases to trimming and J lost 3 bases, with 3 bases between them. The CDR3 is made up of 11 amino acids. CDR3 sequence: CASSRGNTIYF. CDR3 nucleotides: TGTGCCAGCAGCCGTGGAAACACCATATATTTT.

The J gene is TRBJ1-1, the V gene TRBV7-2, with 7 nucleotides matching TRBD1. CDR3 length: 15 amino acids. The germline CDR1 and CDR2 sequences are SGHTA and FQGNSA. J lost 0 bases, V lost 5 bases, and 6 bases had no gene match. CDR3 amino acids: CASSLRDRLNTEAFF. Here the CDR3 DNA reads TGTGCCAGCAGCCTCCGGGACAGACTGAACACTGAAGCTTTCTTT.

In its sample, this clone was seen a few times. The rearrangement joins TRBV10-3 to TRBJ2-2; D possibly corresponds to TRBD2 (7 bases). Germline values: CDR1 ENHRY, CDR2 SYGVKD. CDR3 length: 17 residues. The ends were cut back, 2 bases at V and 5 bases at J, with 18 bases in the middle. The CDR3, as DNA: TGTGCCATCAGTGAGGAGACCGGGGGCGGGGGAACCGGGGAGCTGTTTTTT. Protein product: CAISEETGGGGTGELFF.

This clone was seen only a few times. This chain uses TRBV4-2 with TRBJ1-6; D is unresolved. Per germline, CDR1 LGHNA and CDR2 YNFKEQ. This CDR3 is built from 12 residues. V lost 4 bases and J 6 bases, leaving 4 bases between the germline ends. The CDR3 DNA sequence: TGTGCCAGCAGCCTACTTAATTCACCCCTCCACTTT. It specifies CASSLLNSPLHF.

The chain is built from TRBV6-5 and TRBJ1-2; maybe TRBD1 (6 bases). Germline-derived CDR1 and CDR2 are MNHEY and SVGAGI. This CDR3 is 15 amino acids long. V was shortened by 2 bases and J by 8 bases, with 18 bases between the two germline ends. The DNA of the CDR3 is TGTGCCAGCAGTTACAAGGGACGGCAAAGGGGGGGCTACACCTTC. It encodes CASSYKGRQRGGYTF.

CDR3 amino acids: CASGLEGRTEAFF. The DNA of the CDR3 is TGTGCTAGTGGTTTGGAAGGGAGAACTGAAGCTTTCTTT. The chain carries TRBV12-5 and TRBJ1-1; D unclear. Trimming cost V 1 base and J 5 bases, with 8 bases left between them. The length of the CDR3 is 13 residues. In germline, CDR1 is LGHNT, CDR2 FRNRAP.

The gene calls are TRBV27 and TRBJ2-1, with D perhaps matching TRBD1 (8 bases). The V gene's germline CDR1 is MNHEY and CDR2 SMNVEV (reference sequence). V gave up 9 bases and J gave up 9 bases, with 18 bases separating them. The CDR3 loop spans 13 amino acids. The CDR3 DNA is TGTGCCAGTACTACTACAGGGGGGGGTGAGCAGTTCTTC. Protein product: CASTTTGGGEQFF.

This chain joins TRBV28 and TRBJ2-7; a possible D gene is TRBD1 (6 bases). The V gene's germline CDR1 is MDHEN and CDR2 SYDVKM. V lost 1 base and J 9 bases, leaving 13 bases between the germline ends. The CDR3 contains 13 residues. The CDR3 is CASSLSHRDGQYF. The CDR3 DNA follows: TGTGCCAGCAGTTTATCGCACAGGGACGGGCAGTACTTC.

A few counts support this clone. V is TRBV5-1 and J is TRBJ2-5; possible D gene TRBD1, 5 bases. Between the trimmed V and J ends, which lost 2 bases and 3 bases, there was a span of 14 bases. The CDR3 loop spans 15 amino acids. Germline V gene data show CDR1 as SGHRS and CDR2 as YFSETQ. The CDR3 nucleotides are TGCGCCAGCAGCTTACAGGAACCGGCGGAAGAGACCCAGTACTTC. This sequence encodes CASSLQEPAEETQYF.

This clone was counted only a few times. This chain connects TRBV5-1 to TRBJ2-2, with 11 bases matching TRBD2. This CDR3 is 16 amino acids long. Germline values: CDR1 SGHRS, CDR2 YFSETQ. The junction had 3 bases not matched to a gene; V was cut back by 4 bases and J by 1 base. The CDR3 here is CASSPGTSGNTGELFF. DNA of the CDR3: TGCGCCAGCAGCCCAGGGACTAGCGGGAACACCGGGGAGCTGTTTTTT.

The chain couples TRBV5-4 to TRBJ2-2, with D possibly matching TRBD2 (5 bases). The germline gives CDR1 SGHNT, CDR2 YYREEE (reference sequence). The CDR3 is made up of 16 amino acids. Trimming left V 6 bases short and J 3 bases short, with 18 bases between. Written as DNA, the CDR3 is TGTGCCAGCACCCACCTCAGAGCCGGGGACACCGGGGAGCTGTTTTTT. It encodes CASTHLRAGDTGELFF. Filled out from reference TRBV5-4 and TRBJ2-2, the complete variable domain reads ETGVTQSPTHLIKTRGQQVTLRCSSQSGHNTVSWYQQALGQGPQFIFQYYREEENGRGNFPPRFSGLQFPNYSSELNVNALELDDSALYLCASTHLRAGDTGELFFGEGSRLTVL.

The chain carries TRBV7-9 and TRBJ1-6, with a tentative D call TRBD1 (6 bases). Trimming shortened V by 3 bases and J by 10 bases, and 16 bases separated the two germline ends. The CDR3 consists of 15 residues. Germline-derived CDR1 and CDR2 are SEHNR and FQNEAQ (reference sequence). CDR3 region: CASSLAQGRKSPLHF. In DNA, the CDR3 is TGTGCCAGCAGCTTGGCGCAGGGGCGGAAGTCACCCCTCCACTTT.

CDR3 sequence reads: CASSLAIETYEQYF. The CDR3 DNA reads TGTGCCAGCAGCCTAGCAATCGAGACCTACGAGCAGTACTTC. The chain combines TRBV4-2 with TRBJ2-7; D ambiguous. The germline V and J ends were trimmed by 4 bases and 2 bases, with 12 bases remaining between them. CDR1 LGHNA and CDR2 YNFKEQ come from the germline V gene. The length of the CDR3 is 14 residues.

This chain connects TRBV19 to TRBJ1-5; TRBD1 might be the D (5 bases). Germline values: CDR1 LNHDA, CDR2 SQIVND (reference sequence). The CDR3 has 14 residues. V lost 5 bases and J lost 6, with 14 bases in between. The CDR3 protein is CASSQGSNGQPQHF. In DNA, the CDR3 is TGTGCCAGTAGTCAGGGATCCAACGGTCAGCCCCAGCATTTT.

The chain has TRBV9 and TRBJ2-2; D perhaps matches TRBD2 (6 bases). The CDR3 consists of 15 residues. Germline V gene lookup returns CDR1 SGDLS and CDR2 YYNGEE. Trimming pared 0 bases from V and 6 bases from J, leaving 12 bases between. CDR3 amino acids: CASSVGTGVPGELFF. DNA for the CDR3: TGTGCCAGCAGCGTAGGAACGGGGGTACCCGGGGAGCTGTTTTTT.

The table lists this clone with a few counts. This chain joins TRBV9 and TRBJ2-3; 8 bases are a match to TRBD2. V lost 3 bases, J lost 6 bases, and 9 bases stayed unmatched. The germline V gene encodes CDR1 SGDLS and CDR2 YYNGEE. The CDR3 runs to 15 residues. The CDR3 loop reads CASSAGGGPQDTQYF. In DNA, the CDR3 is TGTGCCAGCAGCGCCGGCGGGGGGCCCCAGGATACGCAGTATTTT.

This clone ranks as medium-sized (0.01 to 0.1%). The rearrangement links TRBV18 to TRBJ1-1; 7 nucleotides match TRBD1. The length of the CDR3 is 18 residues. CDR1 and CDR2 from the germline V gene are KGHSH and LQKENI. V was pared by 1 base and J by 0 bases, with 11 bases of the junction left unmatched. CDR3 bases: TGTGCCAGCTCACCACTGGGCCCCGGGACAGCTCTGAACACTGAAGCTTTCTTT. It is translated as CASSPLGPGTALNTEAFF.

CDR3 nucleotide sequence: TGTGCCAGCAGTGATCCTCCGGGACTAGCGGAAGAGACCCAGTACTTC. Protein sequence: CASSDPPGLAEETQYF. V usage is TRBV9 and J usage is TRBJ2-5; 11 bases align to TRBD2. Germline V gene sequence: CDR1 SGDLS, CDR2 YYNGEE. The CDR3 consists of 16 residues. Losses at the gene ends were 5 bases for V and 3 bases for J; bases not matched to a gene: 9.

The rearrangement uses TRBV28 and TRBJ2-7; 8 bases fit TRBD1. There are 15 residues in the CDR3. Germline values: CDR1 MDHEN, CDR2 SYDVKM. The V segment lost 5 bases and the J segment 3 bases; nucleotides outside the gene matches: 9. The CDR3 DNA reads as TGTGCCAGCAGTGCCACCGGGACAGGTAACTACGAGCAGTACTTC. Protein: CASSATGTGNYEQYF.

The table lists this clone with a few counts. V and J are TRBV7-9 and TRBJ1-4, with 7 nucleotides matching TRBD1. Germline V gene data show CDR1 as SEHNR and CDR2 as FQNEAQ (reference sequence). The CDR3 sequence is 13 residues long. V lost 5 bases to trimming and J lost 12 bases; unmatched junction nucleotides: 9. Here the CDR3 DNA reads TGTGCCAGCAGCCCCCCTAACAGGGGTGAACTGTTTTTT. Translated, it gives CASSPPNRGELFF.

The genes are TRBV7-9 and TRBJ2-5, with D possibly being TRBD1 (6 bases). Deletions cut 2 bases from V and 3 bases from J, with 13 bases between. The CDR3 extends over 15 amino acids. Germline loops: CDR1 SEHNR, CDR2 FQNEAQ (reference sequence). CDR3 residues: CASSLRGSDEETQYF. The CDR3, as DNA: TGTGCCAGCAGCTTAAGGGGGTCCGATGAAGAGACCCAGTACTTC.

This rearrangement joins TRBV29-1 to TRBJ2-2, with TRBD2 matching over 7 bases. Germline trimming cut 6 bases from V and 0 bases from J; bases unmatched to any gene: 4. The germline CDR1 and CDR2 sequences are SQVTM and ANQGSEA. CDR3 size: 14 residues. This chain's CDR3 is CSVGGISNTGELFF. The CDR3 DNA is TGCAGCGTGGGGGGGATCTCGAACACCGGGGAGCTGTTTTTT.

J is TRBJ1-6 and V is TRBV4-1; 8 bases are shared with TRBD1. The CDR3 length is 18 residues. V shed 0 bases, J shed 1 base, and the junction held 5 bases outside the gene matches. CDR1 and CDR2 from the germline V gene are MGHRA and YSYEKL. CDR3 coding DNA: TGCGCCAGCAGCCAAGACCCCAGGGGGCCATCCTATAATTCACCCCTCCACTTT. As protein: CASSQDPRGPSYNSPLHF.